The 22 T cell receptor beta chains below come from one sample, sequenced in a study of regulatory T cells in long-lasting Graves disease. Time point reported: newly diagnosed GD, antithyroid drugs for less than 3 months. The TCR library used RNA extracted from PBMCs. Both iRepertoire HTBI primers and Arm-PCR of CDR3 regions were used to build the TCR beta libraries. TCRdb passed the multiplex PCR reads through MiXCR, listing each CDR3 protein once. The top ten clones hold roughly 8.2% of a sample with 510,000 or so distinct CDR3 sequences, approximately 12% of them seen once. The sample was also linked to a second study, of T cells in Graves' hyperthyroidism and ophthalmopathy.

The material was peripheral blood mononuclear cells (PBMCs), obtained at new diagnosis, from a patient treated with antithyroid drugs. The receptors come from a woman aged 25 to 45 with Graves disease.

This chain connects TRBV7-9 to TRBJ2-5, with D possibly matching TRBD1 (6 bases). CDR1 SEHNR and CDR2 FQNEAQ come from the germline V gene (reference sequence). V lost 2 bases to trimming and J lost 0 bases, with 16 bases between them. The CDR3 is 17 amino acids. The CDR3 loop reads CASSLWGEGVNQETQYF. The DNA for the CDR3 is TGTGCCAGCAGCTTATGGGGAGAGGGGGTGAACCAAGAGACCCAGTACTTC.

This clonotype was counted many times. J is TRBJ2-1 and V is TRBV20-1; 7 nucleotides agree with TRBD1. The trim removed 0 bases at V and 7 bases at J, leaving 12 bases unmatched. The CDR3 spans 16 residues. Germline CDR1 and CDR2: DFQATT and SNEGSKA (reference sequence). CDR3 DNA sequence: TGCAGTGCTAGAGATCTCAGGGGGATCATCGGGAATGAGCAGTTCTTC. Residues: CSARDLRGIIGNEQFF.

This clonotype was picked up many times. The gene calls are TRBV10-3 and TRBJ1-1; no definite D call. The CDR3 has 14 amino acids. V was cut by 4 bases and J by 0 bases, with 9 bases left in between. The germline CDR1 and CDR2 sequences are ENHRY and SYGVKD. CDR3 DNA sequence: TGTGCCATCAGTGCCGGGATCATGAACACTGAAGCTTTCTTT. Protein sequence: CAISAGIMNTEAFF.

This clonotype has just a few counts. The chain joins TRBV9 to TRBJ1-1; tentatively, D is TRBD1 (5 bases). CDR1 is SGDLS, CDR2 YYNGEE, per germline. This CDR3 contains 15 residues. The ends were cut back, 3 bases at V and 2 bases at J, with 14 bases in the middle. This CDR3 is CASSAYWGTNTEAFF. In DNA, the CDR3 is TGTGCCAGCAGCGCCTACTGGGGGACTAACACTGAAGCTTTCTTT.

The table lists this clonotype with many counts. DNA of the CDR3: TGTGCCAGCAGCGCCTCGGACAGGGTCAGCTCTGGGGCCAACGTCCTGACTTTC. This encodes CASSASDRVSSGANVLTF. The V and J genes are TRBV7-3 and TRBJ2-6, with 8 nucleotides matching TRBD1. The trim removed 5 bases at V and 0 bases at J, leaving 9 bases unmatched. Germline CDR1 SGHTA, CDR2 FQGTGA. The CDR3 length is 18 residues.

This clonotype was picked up many times. V is TRBV7-2 and J is TRBJ2-1; the match to TRBD1 covers 8 bases. Germline assignment: CDR1 SGHTA and CDR2 FQGNSA. The CDR3 sequence is 15 residues long. Unmatched junction bases numbered 6, after V lost 5 bases and J lost 3 bases. The CDR3 loop is CASSPDRGFYNEQFF. CDR3 nucleotides: TGTGCCAGCAGCCCAGACAGGGGTTTCTACAATGAGCAGTTCTTC.

This clonotype was found many times. The genes are TRBV15 and TRBJ2-6; D call uncertain. In germline, CDR1 is LNHNV, CDR2 YYDKDF (reference sequence). The CDR3 contains 16 residues. V shed 0 bases and J shed 0 bases, with 6 bases lying between them. CDR3 amino acids: CATSRDVRSGANVLTF. The CDR3 region has the DNA TGTGCCACCAGCAGAGATGTCCGCTCTGGGGCCAACGTCCTGACTTTC.

There are many counts of this clonotype. The CDR3 loop is CASSQQTGGSYGYTF. As DNA, the CDR3 is TGCGCCAGCAGCCAACAGACAGGGGGAAGCTATGGCTACACCTTC. This rearrangement joins TRBV4-3 to TRBJ1-2; 9 bases match TRBD1. V gave up 2 bases and J gave up 4 bases; unmatched junction bases: 5. CDR3 length: 15 amino acids. In germline, CDR1 is LGHNA, CDR2 YSLEER.

This clonotype has at least ten counts. The chain recombines TRBV7-2 with TRBJ2-7, with a weak D call TRBD1 (6 bases). This CDR3 region has 14 residues. V was pared by 5 bases and J by 2 bases, with 13 bases between. CDR1 is SGHTA and CDR2 is FQGNSA in the germline V gene. The CDR3 DNA reads as TGTGCCAGCAGCCGCGACAGGTCGACCTACGAGCAGTACTTC. Encoded protein: CASSRDRSTYEQYF. The variable domain in full, with the rest retrieved from reference TRBV7-2 and TRBJ2-7, is GAGVSQSPSNKVTEKGKDVELRCDPISGHTALYWYRQSLGQGLEFLIYFQGNSAPDKSGLPSDRFSAERTGGSVSTLTIQRTQQEDSAVYLCASSRDRSTYEQYFGPGTRLTVT.

The chain carries TRBV7-9 and TRBJ1-2, with D tentatively TRBD1 (5 bases). The length of the CDR3 is 13 residues. Per the germline V gene, CDR1 is SEHNR and CDR2 is FQNEAQ (reference sequence). Trimming took off 1 base at V and 8 bases at J, with 11 bases between the two ends. The CDR3 loop is CASSLEFSGGYTF. The CDR3 region has the DNA TGTGCCAGCAGCTTAGAGTTCTCAGGGGGCTACACCTTC.

Many counts were recorded for this clonotype. V gene TRBV14 combines with J gene TRBJ2-7, with D possibly called TRBD1 or TRBD2 (5 bases each). Germline V gives CDR1 SGHDN, CDR2 FVKESK. The CDR3 is made up of 14 amino acids. Trimming left V 3 bases short and J 3 bases short, with 12 bases between. The CDR3 DNA follows: TGTGCCAGCAGCCAGATGGGACGGCGCTACGAGCAGTACTTC. As protein: CASSQMGRRYEQYF.

The rearrangement joins TRBV7-2 to TRBJ2-3, with D tentatively TRBD1 or TRBD2 (6 bases each). The CDR3 is 14 amino acids. Germline V gene lookup returns CDR1 SGHTA and CDR2 FQGNSA. V was shortened by 6 bases and J by 4 bases, with 14 bases between the two germline ends. CDR3 protein: CASRVTRGADTQYF. The CDR3 DNA is TGTGCCAGCAGGGTAACGAGGGGGGCAGATACGCAGTATTTT.

As concerns this clonotype: A much larger clone lies a single base off, so this may be a read error. This CDR3 fails to terminate in the conserved phenylalanine or tryptophan, so it likely reflects a read error. V usage is TRBV6-1 and J usage is TRBJ1-3; D gene uncertain. Trimming removed 10 bases at V and 0 bases at J, with 10 bases between. Germline lookup yields CDR1 MNHNS and CDR2 SASEGT. CDR3 size: 13 residues. CDR3 sequence: CATQAHSGNTIYS. The CDR3 bases are TGTGCCACCCAGGCCCACTCTGGAAACACCATATATTCT.

The table lists this clonotype with many counts. The chain joins TRBV16 to TRBJ2-1, with a weak D call TRBD1 (6 bases). The V gene lost 3 bases and the J gene lost 8 bases, with 11 bases spanning the gap. This CDR3 comprises 13 residues. Germline V gene sequence: CDR1 KGHSY, CDR2 FQNENV. Written as DNA, the CDR3 is TGTGCCAGCAGCCACTACAGGGTTCATGAGCAGTTCTTC. Its translation: CASSHYRVHEQFF.

This clonotype was detected many times. Its ends do not fully match the called genes, so a read error is possible. The chain combines TRBV18 with TRBJ2-5, with D unresolved. Germline V gene data show CDR1 as KGHSH and CDR2 as LQKENI. CDR3 length: 12 residues. The CDR3 protein is CASSPQDKTRYF. The CDR3 DNA sequence: TGTGCCAGCTCACCACAGGATAAGACCCGGTACTTC.

The sample holds a few counts of this clonotype. This chain uses TRBV7-9 with TRBJ2-7; either TRBD1 or TRBD2 may supply D (6 bases each). The CDR3 is made up of 20 amino acids. Per germline, CDR1 SEHNR and CDR2 FQNEAQ (reference sequence). The germline V and J ends were trimmed by 1 base and 4 bases, with 29 bases remaining between them. CDR3 DNA: TGTGCCAGCAGCTTAGGGCCGGGGGCCTCAAATCAACTTTCCCCTTACGAGCAGTACTTC. This sequence encodes CASSLGPGASNQLSPYEQYF.

On this clonotype: A much larger clone lies a single base off, so this may be a read error. The chain links TRBV30 to TRBJ2-5; D is ambiguous. TRBJ2-1 matches the DNA end more closely, so the J call is doubtful. The CDR3 sequence is 16 residues long. In germline, CDR1 is GTSNPN, CDR2 SVGIG (reference sequence). The CDR3 loop reads CAWSVPLVIKVQEQFF. For the CDR3, the DNA is TGTGCCTGGAGTGTCCCTCTAGTAATCAAGGTACAAGAGCAGTTCTTC.

This clonotype was recorded many times. The chain joins TRBV11-2 to TRBJ2-5; D uncertain. Germline CDR1 reads SGHAT; CDR2 reads FQNNGV. V dropped 5 bases and J dropped 0 bases, with 16 bases sitting between them. There are 16 residues in the CDR3. The CDR3 DNA reads as TGTGCCAGCAGCCCGGAGTGGCGCCGATACCAAGAGACCCAGTACTTC. It codes for CASSPEWRRYQETQYF.

To note about this clonotype: With a much larger clone just one base away, this may be a read error. The rearrangement uses TRBV7-2 and TRBJ1-1; weak D call: TRBD1 (6 bases). The ends were cut back, 7 bases at V and 2 bases at J, with 14 bases in the middle. The CDR3 contains 14 residues. CDR1 SGHTA and CDR2 FQGNSA come from the germline V gene. CDR3 residues: CASNSGQTNTEAFF. The CDR3 nucleotides are TGTGCCAGCAACTCCGGACAGACTAACACTGAAGCTTTCTTT.

This clonotype was seen repeatedly, ten times or more. The V and J genes are TRBV27 and TRBJ2-3; 10 nucleotides agree with TRBD2. Germline V gene sequence: CDR1 MNHEY, CDR2 SMNVEV (reference sequence). The V segment lost 7 bases and the J segment 7 bases; nucleotides outside the gene matches: 5. The CDR3 runs to 13 residues. The CDR3 spells CASTETSGYTQYF. In DNA, the CDR3 is TGTGCCAGCACAGAGACTAGCGGGTATACGCAGTATTTT.

This clonotype was detected many times. V is TRBV28 and J is TRBJ2-4, with D perhaps TRBD2 (6 bases). The CDR3 has 14 amino acids. Germline V gene lookup returns CDR1 MDHEN and CDR2 SYDVKM. The V gene lost 5 bases and the J gene lost 4 bases, with 12 bases spanning the gap. CDR3 bases: TGTGCCAGCAGTCTCCGGGACTTGAAAAACATTCAGTACTTC. Its translation: CASSLRDLKNIQYF.

The chain has TRBV7-7 and TRBJ2-5; 11 positions match TRBD2. The trim removed 1 base at V and 5 bases at J, leaving 6 bases unmatched. The CDR3 consists of 16 residues. CDR1 is SSHAT, CDR2 FNYEAQ, per germline (reference sequence). The CDR3 nucleotides read TGTGCCAGCAGCTTAGGGGTACTAGCGGGAGTCGAGACCCAGTACTTC. It specifies CASSLGVLAGVETQYF.